This T cell receptor (beta chain) derives from a study of shared clonotypes between healthy human individuals (dated by TCRdb to 2020 to 2022). For the study in its entirety: A couple of women and a few men aged 18 to 49 years were included in the cohort. Between about 0.8 and 9 billion PBMCs per donor were obtained by leukapheresis. Per donor, three plates each were used for CD4 naive and CD4 memory, two for CD8 naive, and one for CD8 memory. Libraries were prepared and TCR repertoires were sequenced by different laboratories using diverse techniques, in order to increase sequencing depth and limit assay-specific biases. The study deeply sequenced blood TCR repertoires of several healthy adults to estimate repertoire size and the extent of clonotype sharing between individuals. On the study overall, not on this receptor specifically: Clonotypes shared by all four sorted-subset donors showed higher generation probabilities than non-shared clonotypes. Even with the large sequencing depth, rarefaction of the sorted-subset datasets indicated that sequencing was incomplete. Based on pairwise subsampling, the degree of clonotype sharing among donors was expected to be affected by sequencing depth. Naive subsets generally had larger estimated clonotype richness than memory subsets. Sampling was restricted to blood, and TCR repertoires in tissues likely differ from the TCR repertoires found in blood. Because the study included only a small number of donors, the genetic and exposure-history diversity represented was limited. Sharing across four donors was observed for around 5% of naive CD4, 3% to 3.5% of naive CD8, about 2.5% of memory CD4, and less than 0.45% of memory CD8 clonotypes.

Note on this clone: Its antigen is unknown. No base qualities exist here, and no much larger clone lies one base off it.

Using the deep immunoSEQ assay, multiplex PCR amplified TCR CDR3 regions from genomic DNA. Extracted genomic DNA from each cell subset was spread evenly across all wells of several immunoSEQ 96-well plates, with each plate serving as a replicate. For sorted subsets, 150 to 250 ng genomic DNA, equal to some 30,000 T cell genomes, was loaded into each replicate PCR. The purified libraries were quantified using a Qubit 3.0 fluorometer, sized with a Bioanalyzer 2100, and then quantified again using the KAPA Library Quantification kit. Each immunoSEQ 96-well plate was sequenced on its own single-read 150-cycle Illumina NextSeq 550 flow cell. The source study handled its data this way. Because the immunoSEQ output included only junctional sequences and no quality scores, the filtering could not be the same as the filtering used for full-length reads. Sequences were annotated with PyIR, a Python wrapper for IgBLAST v1.9, and V/J genes and CDR3 were assigned using IMGT germline references. Reads with weak V/J assignments (E-value above 1e-6), missing CDR3, stop codons, out-of-frame junctions, or ambiguous translated residues were removed. V3J clonotypes were defined as sequences sharing the same inferred V gene, J gene, and CDR3 amino acid sequence. To compute the percentage overlap between repertoires, the number of shared unique clonotypes was divided by the size of the smaller repertoire. RTK rarefaction, the Chao1 estimator, and Recon v2.1 estimates of unobserved clonotypes were used to assess repertoire richness. OLGA was used to compute generation probabilities for all TCRbeta clonotypes that the gDNA method yielded from a few donors. TCRdb retrieved this table from immuneACCESS and kept in-frame rearrangements only. Not all clones are present; in checked studies, unresolved V genes account for under half, and no reason is known for the remainder. V and J calls and clone size are copied from that table; D and trimming were computed from the DNA. The sample records over 850,000 clones, 75% to 85% of which are singletons. The ten top clones hold around 0.61% of the sample.

Donors were healthy HIV-negative adults with no recently reported acute infections or vaccinations. Only Caucasian adults living in Nashville, Tennessee, USA were represented among the donors. CD4+ T cells were enriched by magnetic negative selection; naive cells were then positively selected on CD45RA, and the negative fraction formed the memory subset. After blood collection by leukapheresis, PBMCs were isolated using Ficoll-Histopaque density gradient centrifugation and then cryopreserved in the vapor phase of liquid nitrogen. Analytical flow cytometry was used to check the purity and quantity of each magnetically sorted T cell population. From each sorted fraction, genomic DNA was isolated and quantified by UV absorbance on a Nanodrop 2000c. V gives up 4 bases and J gives up 8 bases, and the segment between their germline ends measures 6 bases. Taken from the germline V gene, the CDR1 and CDR2 loops are MDHEN and SYDVKM. Taken from cysteine to phenylalanine, the CDR3 has 11 residues. CDR3 DNA only is kept here, 33 bases in frame from base 1.

Sequencing input: memory CD4+ T cells from PBMCs. What this sample's cell subset or site label stands for: CD45RA-negative fraction. This sequence originates from a man younger than 35 in good health. Some clones in this sample may be carry-over from other donors' samples. The chain joins TRBV28 to TRBJ2-1; the D gene is unclear. The CDR3: CASSSPYEQFF. The sequenced DNA: TGTGCCAGCAGTTCCCCCTATGAGCAGTTCTTC.